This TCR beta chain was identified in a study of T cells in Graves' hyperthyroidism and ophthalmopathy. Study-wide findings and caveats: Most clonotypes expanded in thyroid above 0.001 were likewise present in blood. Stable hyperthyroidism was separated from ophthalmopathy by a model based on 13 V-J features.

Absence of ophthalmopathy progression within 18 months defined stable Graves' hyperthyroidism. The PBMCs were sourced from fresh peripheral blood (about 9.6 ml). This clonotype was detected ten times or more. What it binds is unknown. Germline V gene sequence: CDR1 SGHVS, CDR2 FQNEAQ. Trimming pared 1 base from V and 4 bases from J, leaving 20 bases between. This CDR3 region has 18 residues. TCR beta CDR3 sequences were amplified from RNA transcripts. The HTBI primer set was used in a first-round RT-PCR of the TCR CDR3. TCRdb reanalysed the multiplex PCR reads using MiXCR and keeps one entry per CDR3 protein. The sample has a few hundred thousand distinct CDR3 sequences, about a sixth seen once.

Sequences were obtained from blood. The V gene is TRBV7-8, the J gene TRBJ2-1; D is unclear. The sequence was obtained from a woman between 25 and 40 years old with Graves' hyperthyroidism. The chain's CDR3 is CASSLVFLRPLIYNEQFF. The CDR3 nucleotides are TGTGCCAGCAGCTTAGTTTTTCTTAGACCCCTCATATACAATGAGCAGTTCTTC.